These T cell receptor beta chains were read from a single sample in a study of tumor and adjacent non-tumor tissue in lung cancer. In TCRdb, the multiplex PCR reads were re-called with MiXCR into one record per CDR3 protein. This sample has some 80,000 distinct CDR3 sequences, with about 82% found just once. The material sequenced was distant non-tumor lung tissue. The receptors come from a man aged 60 to 69 with non-small cell lung cancer. The CDR3 runs from the conserved cysteine through the conserved F or W. D genes are given only for firm matches. Clone size is given for some rows only: seen once, a few or many times, or a class if the clone is expanded.

cdr3_length,clone_size,v_call,j_call,d_call,cdr3_nt,cdr3_aa
13,many,TRBV11-2,TRBJ2-5,.,TGTGCCAGCAGCTTAGGCCAGAAAGAGACCCAGTACTTC,CASSLGQKETQYF
14,many,TRBV20-1,TRBJ2-3,.,TGCAGTGCTAGGTGGACGGAGAGCACAGATACGCAGTATTTT,CSARWTESTDTQYF
16,.,TRBV20-1,TRBJ2-2,TRBD2,TGCAGTACTAGGGGGACTAGCAGGGGGGACACCTGGGAGCTGTTTTTT,CSTRGTSRGDTWELFF
15,once,TRBV20-1,TRBJ2-1,.,TGCAGTGCTAGAACAGAGCGGTGGGTCTACAATGAGCAGTTCTTC,CSARTERWVYNEQFF
16,.,TRBV4-3,TRBJ2-6,.,TGCGCCAGCAGCCAGGATGCGGTGCCTGGGGCCAACGTCCTGACTTTC,CASSQDAVPGANVLTF
13,.,TRBV6-5,TRBJ2-7,.,TGTGCCAGCAGTAACAGGGAAACTTACGAGCGGTACTTC,CASSNRETYERYF
14,.,TRBV4-3,TRBJ2-1,.,TGCACCAGCAGCCAAGTTTTAGGGAACAATGAGCAGTTCTTC,CTSSQVLGNNEQFF
14,once,TRBV20-1,TRBJ2-7,TRBD2,TGCGGTGCTAACTCCCCCATCGGGAGGTATGAGCAGTACTTC,CGANSPIGRYEQYF
15,.,TRBV11-2,TRBJ2-2,TRBD1,TGTGCCAGCAGCTTAGGGACAGGGGACACCGGGGAGCTGTTTTTT,CASSLGTGDTGELFF
15,once,TRBV20-1,TRBJ2-5,TRBD1,TGCAGTGCTAGAGTAAGGACAGGACACCAAGAGACCCAGTACTTT,CSARVRTGHQETQYF
13,.,TRBV11-2,TRBJ2-5,.,TGTGTCATCAGTTCTACAGGTGAAGAGACCCAGTACTTC,CVISSTGEETQYF
12,.,TRBV3-1,TRBJ2-3,TRBD1,TGTGCCAGCAGTTCCGGGACAGTTACGCAGTATTTT,CASSSGTVTQYF
13,.,TRBV20-1,TRBJ1-2,.,TGCAGTGCTAGAGAACAGGGAAAATATGGCTATGCCTTC,CSAREQGKYGYAF
16,few,TRBV6-5,TRBJ2-6,TRBD1,TGTGTCAGCAATGAACAGGGGGCGGCCGGGGCCAACGTCCTGACTTTC,CVSNEQGAAGANVLTF
16,.,TRBV20-1,TRBJ2-2,.,TGCAGTGCTAGAGATCTAAAGAGGGCGAACACCAGGGAGCTGTTTTTT,CSARDLKRANTRELFF
18,.,TRBV11-3,TRBJ2-2,TRBD2,TGTGCCAGCAGCTCCTGGGGAGCGGGAGGATACAGAGCCGAGGGGCTGTTTTTT,CASSSWGAGGYRAEGLFF
15,.,TRBV11-2,TRBJ1-6,.,TGTGCCAGCAGCTTAGGAGGGGAGAATAATTCACCCATCCGCTTT,CASSLGGENNSPIRF
14,.,TRBV11-2,TRBJ1-1,.,.,CVSSLVGKGTELFF
19,.,TRBV20-1,TRBJ2-3,TRBD2,TGCAGTTCGACCGCCCCGGGACTAGCCGACAGTGGGCTCACAGATACACAGTATTTT,CSSTAPGLADSGLTDTQYF
19,.,TRBV20-1,TRBJ2-4,.,TGCAGTGCTAGAGCCGTCGACCGGCCCCTACATGTGGCCAAAAACGCTCAGTACTTC,CSARAVDRPLHVAKNAQYF
17,.,TRBV6-5,TRBJ2-6,TRBD2,TGTAACAGCTGCCTAGCGGGAGCCAGCTCTGGGGCCAACGTCCTGACTTTC,CNSCLAGASSGANVLTF
15,many,TRBV29-1,TRBJ2-3,.,TGCAGCGTTGGGGAAGGGAGAGGGGTCACAGATACGCAGTATTTT,CSVGEGRGVTDTQYF
13,.,TRBV11-2,TRBJ1-1,.,TGTGCCAGCACCTTGAGAGGGGACACTGAAGATTTCTTT,CASTLRGDTEDFF
17,.,TRBV6-5,TRBJ2-6,.,TGTGTCAGCAGCCTAGCAGGAGCCAGCTCTGGGGCCAACGCCCTGACCTTC,CVSSLAGASSGANALTF
15,many,TRBV24-1,TRBJ2-7,.,TGTGCCACTGCCTTTAGGGACGGAGGAAACAACGAGCAGTACTTC,CATAFRDGGNNEQYF
15,once,TRBV6-5,TRBJ1-6,.,TGTGCCAGCAGTACCGGGACCCTGAGGAGTTCACCCCTCCACTTT,CASSTGTLRSSPLHF
13,.,TRBV15,TRBJ2-1,.,TGTGCCACCAGCCTGGTGGTGGAGAATGAGCAGTTCTTC,CATSLVVENEQFF
17,.,TRBV6-6,TRBJ2-7,TRBD2,TGTGCCAGCAGTTCACTCGATTTAGCGGGAGACACCTACGAGCAGTATTTC,CASSSLDLAGDTYEQYF
14,many,TRBV20-1,TRBJ2-5,.,TGCAGTGCTCGACCTCCCGGAATAGGGGAGACCCAGTACTTC,CSARPPGIGETQYF
15,.,TRBV6-1,TRBJ2-3,TRBD2,TGTGCCAGCAGTGAAGGGACTAGCGGGCGGGATACGCGGTATTTT,CASSEGTSGRDTRYF
17,once,TRBV6-5,TRBJ2-6,.,TGTGCCAGCAGTTTCGGGACTGGGGGCTCTGGGACCAACGTCCTGTCATTC,CASSFGTGGSGTNVLSF
13,.,TRBV29-1,TRBJ1-1,.,TGCAGCATTGAAGACCCAGTCTCTGCTGAAGCTTTCTTC,CSIEDPVSAEAFF
14,.,TRBV11-3,TRBJ2-2,TRBD2,TGTGCCAACAGCTTAGTCGCACCGGGGGGAAGGCTGTTTTTT,CANSLVAPGGRLFF
14,.,TRBV6-5,TRBJ2-5,.,TGTGCCAGCAATGATACCGGGACAGCGGGGGACCAGTACTTC,CASNDTGTAGDQYF
16,many,TRBV4-1,TRBJ2-5,TRBD1,TGCGCCAGCAGCCAAGATCGGACAGGGGGCGAAGAGACCCAGTACTTC,CASSQDRTGGEETQYF
15,.,TRBV11-2,TRBJ2-5,.,TGTGCCAGCAGCTTGAGCCGGGGGCAACAAGAGACCCAGTGCTTC,CASSLSRGQQETQCF
15,.,TRBV20-1,TRBJ2-1,TRBD2,TGTAGTGCTAACCAGACTAGCGGGAGGACCAATGAGCAGTTCTTC,CSANQTSGRTNEQFF
15,.,TRBV20-1,TRBJ2-1,.,TGCAGACGAGTGAGAAGGGAGACTAACTCATATGGGCAGTTCTTC,CRRVRRETNSYGQFF
14,.,TRBV6-2/TRBV6-3,TRBJ2-2,.,TGTGCCAGTACGTTATGGGAACATACCGGGGAGCTGTTTTTT,CASTLWEHTGELFF
15,.,TRBV20-1,TRBJ2-1,TRBD2,TGCAGTGCTAGGAGGGCTAGCGGGACTCTATATGAGCAGTTCTTC,CSARRASGTLYEQFF
16,few,TRBV4-1,TRBJ2-6,.,TGCGCCAGCAGCCAACACATTGGATCTGGGGCCAACGTCCTGAGTTTC,CASSQHIGSGANVLSF
15,.,TRBV4-1,TRBJ2-1,TRBD2,TGCGCCAGCAGCGCTGGTAGCGGGAGGCTAAATGAGGAGTTCTTC,CASSAGSGRLNEEFF
17,.,TRBV11-3,TRBJ2-2,TRBD2,TGTGCCAGCAGCCACCTCGCGACTAGCGGGGCGACAGGGGAGCTGTCTTTT,CASSHLATSGATGELSF
13,.,TRBV12-5,TRBJ2-1,.,TGTGTTAGTGGACCCAACAGTGGCAATGAGCAGTTCTTC,CVSGPNSGNEQFF
15,.,TRBV14,TRBJ2-3,TRBD2,TGTGCCAGCAGCCAAGACGGGGGGAACACAGATACGCGATATTTT,CASSQDGGNTDTRYF
15,.,TRBV5-6,TRBJ2-2,.,TGTGCCAGCAGATTGGGACAGCCTGCGAGCGGGGACCTGTTTTTT,CASRLGQPASGDLFF
14,.,TRBV6-6,TRBJ2-7,.,TGTGCCAGCGGCATAGAGGGAGGCTCCTACGAGCAGTACTTC,CASGIEGGSYEQYF
14,once,TRBV20-1,TRBJ2-3,.,TGCAGTCCTGGCTGGTATTCGAGCACAGATACGCAGTATTTT,CSPGWYSSTDTQYF
17,.,TRBV11-3,TRBJ1-1,TRBD1,TGTGCCAGTAGCTTAGAGTTTGCGGGACAGGGACAATATTCATCTTTCTTT,CASSLEFAGQGQYSSFF
13,.,TRBV11-2,TRBJ1-4,.,TGTGCCAGTAGCTTAGATATGGGGGGCGGACTGTTTTTT,CASSLDMGGGLFF
17,.,TRBV5-5,TRBJ2-3,.,TGTGGCAGCAGCTTGAGGGTTAGCGGCGACTACACAGATACGCAGTATTTT,CGSSLRVSGDYTDTQYF
14,.,TRBV6-2/TRBV6-3,TRBJ1-1,.,TGTGACAGCAGTTACCCTTACGGTAACACTGAAGCTTTCTTT,CDSSYPYGNTEAFF
15,many,TRBV7-9,TRBJ2-3,TRBD2,TGTGCCAGCAGCTTTAGCGGGGGGAGCACAGATACGCAGTATTTT,CASSFSGGSTDTQYF
18,.,TRBV11-1,TRBJ2-6,TRBD1,TGTGCCAGCATCCAGAGGGGACAGGGCTACTCTGGGACCAACGTCCTGACTTTC,CASIQRGQGYSGTNVLTF